This T cell receptor (beta chain) stems from a study of blood T cell repertoires in COVID-19. Trimming pared 2 bases from V and 4 bases from J, leaving 17 bases between. The CDR3 covers 16 residues. The germline gives CDR1 SGHRS, CDR2 YFSETQ. Sequenced by immunoSEQ multiplex PCR; TCRdb stores in-frame clones only, minus some. This table holds 300,000 to 400,000 clones, around 88% found once. This receptor was taken from a woman aged 25 to 39 with COVID-19, enrolled during active disease. Sequencing was done on a sample of peripheral blood. This chain links TRBV5-1 with TRBJ2-3; D may be TRBD1 (6 bases). For the CDR3, the DNA is TGCGCCAGCAGCTTATGGCCAGGGGCAAGTGCAGATACGCAGTATTTT. As protein: CASSLWPGASADTQYF.